A single sample is the source of the 25 T cell receptor beta chains below, sequenced in a study of cytomegalovirus exposure and HLA in healthy donors. Primers included in the PCR were 60 Vbeta and 13 Jbeta primers. Clones were sequenced by immunoSEQ multiplex PCR, and TCRdb holds only the in-frame ones, with some missing. In the table there are about 99,000 clones, 70% to 85% of which are singletons. Sequences were obtained from PBMCs. Every receptor here comes from a young woman in good health and CMV-seropositive.

The chain combines TRBV13 with TRBJ1-1; TRBD1 matches at 7 bases. The CDR3 covers 14 residues. In germline, CDR1 is PRHDT, CDR2 FYEKMQ (reference sequence). The ends lost 8 bases at V and 1 base at J; junction bases unmatched: 7. CDR3: CASGSGTANTEAFF. CDR3 DNA sequence: TGTGCCAGCGGGTCCGGGACAGCGAACACTGAAGCTTTCTTT.

In the case of this clone: Compared with germline, one end of the junction differs, possibly owing to a read error. The CDR3 spells CASSATGFGEETQYF. The CDR3 bases are TGTGCTAGCAGCGCGACAGGGTTCGGGGAAGAGACCCAGTACTTC. The V and J genes are TRBV7-7 and TRBJ2-5; the match to TRBD1 covers 7 bases. CDR3 length: 15 residues. Germline CDR1 reads SSHAT; CDR2 reads FNYEAQ (reference sequence).

In this sample, this clone turned up a few times. A far larger clone is one base from this, pointing to a likely read error. In the same sample, other DNA sequences code for this CDR3. The rearrangement joins TRBV2 to TRBJ2-5; 7 nucleotides align to TRBD2. CDR1 SNHLY and CDR2 FYNNEI come from the germline V gene. The CDR3 totals 17 residues. The CDR3 region is CVSSEVGAGTHQETQYF. The CDR3 coding sequence is TGTGTCAGCAGTGAAGTAGGAGCGGGAACCCACCAAGAGACCCAGTACTTC.

The V and J genes are TRBV6-5 and TRBJ1-5; no definite D call. Trimming removed 2 bases at V and 4 bases at J, with 6 bases between. Germline CDR1 reads MNHEY; CDR2 reads SVGAGI. The CDR3 consists of 13 residues. The CDR3 sequence: CASSYLGNQPQHF. CDR3 nucleotides: TGTGCCAGCAGTTACCTAGGAAATCAGCCCCAGCATTTT.

This chain joins TRBV7-9 and TRBJ1-5, with D possibly matching TRBD1 (5 bases). Trimming stripped 2 bases from V and 5 bases from J, with 7 bases between. This CDR3 comprises 13 residues. CDR1 is SEHNR and CDR2 is FQNEAQ in the germline V gene (reference sequence). The CDR3 loop is CASSLRGDQPQHF. For the CDR3, the DNA is TGTGCCAGCAGCTTAAGGGGTGATCAGCCCCAGCATTTT.

V usage is TRBV5-1 and J usage is TRBJ1-1; tentatively, D is TRBD1 (5 bases). The CDR3 runs to 15 residues. Germline V lookup: CDR1 SGHRS, CDR2 YFSETQ. V gave up 1 base and J gave up 3 bases, with 13 bases separating them. The CDR3 nucleotides are TGCGCCAGCAGCTTGCAACCAGGGAGGGACACTGAAGCTTTCTTT. Translated, it gives CASSLQPGRDTEAFF.

CDR3 bases: TGTGCCAGCAGACGGAGGGGCGCTTGGGGCTACACCTTC. Its translation: CASRRRGAWGYTF. V and J are TRBV13 and TRBJ1-2; D is possibly TRBD1 (5 bases). CDR3 length: 13 amino acids. Germline V CDR1 and CDR2: PRHDT, FYEKMQ (reference sequence). Deletions cut 6 bases from V and 8 bases from J, with 16 bases between.

V is TRBV7-2 and J is TRBJ2-1; possibly TRBD1 for D (5 bases). Trimming shortened V by 7 bases and J by 10 bases, and 14 bases separated the two germline ends. Germline-derived CDR1 and CDR2 are SGHTA and FQGNSA. The CDR3 consists of 12 residues. The DNA for the CDR3 is TGTGCCAGCACCCAAGGGGTTGGGGAGCAGTTCTTC. The encoded protein is CASTQGVGEQFF.

This clone has only a few counts. V usage is TRBV5-4 and J usage is TRBJ2-5; 11 bases map to TRBD2. The DNA matches TRBJ2-7 better at its end, which makes the J call doubtful. Germline-derived CDR1 and CDR2 are SGHNT and YYREEE (reference sequence). The CDR3 consists of 16 residues. CDR3 sequence reads: CASSLGGTSGTYEQYF. CDR3 bases: TGTGCCAGCAGCTTGGGAGGGACTAGCGGTACCTACGAGCAGTACTTC.

The rearrangement uses TRBV28 and TRBJ2-1; TRBD1 might be the D (7 bases). CDR3 length: 14 amino acids. Trimming took 2 bases from V and 4 from J, leaving 9 bases between them. The germline gives CDR1 MDHEN, CDR2 SYDVKM. Here the CDR3 DNA reads TGTGCCAGCAGTTTAGCGGGACAGTACAATGAGCAGTTCTTC. As protein: CASSLAGQYNEQFF.

The chain is built from TRBV5-4 and TRBJ2-1; 11 bases line up with TRBD2. Germline V CDR1 and CDR2: SGHNT, YYREEE (reference sequence). CDR3 length: 17 residues. J gave up 3 bases and V 3 bases, and 8 bases lay outside the gene matches. The CDR3 sequence: CASSSGGLAGGYNEQFF. DNA for the CDR3: TGTGCCAGCAGCTCCGGAGGACTAGCGGGCGGCTACAATGAGCAGTTCTTC.

The V gene is TRBV6-1, the J gene TRBJ1-3; D is unclear. V was shortened by 5 bases and J by 2 bases, with 10 bases between the two germline ends. The CDR3 runs 14 residues. CDR1 MNHNS and CDR2 SASEGT come from the germline V gene. CDR3 bases: TGTGCCAGCAGTCTCTCCGGGACTGGAAACACCATATATTTT. Translation: CASSLSGTGNTIYF.

This clone has more than one count but fewer than ten. The chain has TRBV15 and TRBJ1-1; D uncertain. The CDR3 length is 13 residues. The germline V gene has CDR1 LNHNV and CDR2 YYDKDF (reference sequence). V was clipped by 3 bases and J by 0 bases, with 5 bases between them. The CDR3 DNA sequence: TGTGCCACCAGCAGGGAGGTGAACACTGAAGCTTTCTTT. Its translation is CATSREVNTEAFF.

The V and J genes are TRBV2 and TRBJ2-7; TRBD1 agrees at 7 bases. Germline CDR1 reads SNHLY; CDR2 reads FYNNEI. V was clipped by 1 base and J by 1 base; unmatched bases: 4. The CDR3 spans 15 residues. The CDR3 DNA sequence: TGTGCCAGCAGTGAAGTCGGGACAGAGTCCTACGAGCAGTACTTC. Translating gives CASSEVGTESYEQYF.

This clone came up a few times. A junction boundary mismatches the germline segment, possibly from a read error. The chain employs TRBV7-9 and TRBJ2-1; perhaps TRBD2 as D (5 bases). Germline V gene data show CDR1 as SEHNR and CDR2 as FQNEAQ (reference sequence). CDR3 length: 13 residues. The CDR3 region is CSSSSETTNEQFF. CDR3 coding DNA: TGTTCCAGCAGCTCAGAGACTACTAATGAGCAGTTCTTC. Together with reference TRBV7-9 and TRBJ2-1, the CDR3 gives the full variable domain: DTGVSQNPRHKITKRGQNVTFRCDPISEHNRLYWYRQTLGQGPEFLTYFQNEAQLEKSRLLSDRFSAERPKGSFSTLEIQRTEQGDSAMYLCSSSSETTNEQFFGPGTRLTVL.

In this sample, this clone turned up once. The V and J genes are TRBV29-1 and TRBJ1-5, with 11 bases lining up with TRBD1. Germline V gene lookup returns CDR1 SQVTM and CDR2 ANQGSEA. There are 17 residues in the CDR3. After removal of 6 bases from V and 0 bases from J, the junction contained 10 bases not matched to a gene. CDR3 region: CSVAGTGGSDSNQPQHF. The CDR3 region has the DNA TGCAGCGTCGCCGGGACAGGGGGTAGCGATAGCAATCAGCCCCAGCATTTT.

The chain employs TRBV10-3 and TRBJ2-3; 15 positions match TRBD2. The CDR3 sequence is 20 residues long. Trimming at V came to 4 bases and at J to 4 bases, leaving 15 bases not matched to a gene. Germline assignment: CDR1 ENHRY and CDR2 SYGVKD. CDR3 protein: CAISASPGLAGGGSSDTQYF. The CDR3 nucleotides are TGTGCCATCAGTGCCTCGCCGGGACTAGCGGGAGGAGGGAGTTCAGATACGCAGTATTTT.

J is TRBJ2-7 and V is TRBV5-1; TRBD1 might be the D (6 bases). Germline CDR1 and CDR2: SGHRS and YFSETQ. With 3 bases removed from V and 4 bases from J, the gap between germline ends came to 14 bases. CDR3 length: 14 amino acids. CDR3 residues: CASSYSGTLYEQYF. The CDR3 coding sequence is TGCGCCAGCAGCTACTCCGGGACATTATACGAGCAGTACTTC.

The rearrangement uses TRBV19 and TRBJ2-1, with D possibly TRBD2 on 6 matching bases. The germline gives CDR1 LNHDA, CDR2 SQIVND (reference sequence). There are 14 residues in the CDR3. The V and J ends lost 6 bases and 5 bases respectively, with 14 bases between them. CDR3 region: CASSNSGGHNEQFF. CDR3 DNA: TGTGCCAGTAGCAATAGCGGAGGGCACAATGAGCAGTTCTTC.

The V gene is TRBV7-9, the J gene TRBJ1-1; tentative D call: TRBD1 (6 bases). Germline V gives CDR1 SEHNR, CDR2 FQNEAQ (reference sequence). This CDR3 is built from 16 residues. V was cut by 3 bases and J by 0 bases, with 14 bases left in between. This CDR3 is CASSFPPGHLNTEAFF. DNA for the CDR3: TGTGCCAGCAGCTTCCCACCGGGACACCTGAACACTGAAGCTTTCTTT.

The V and J genes are TRBV7-9 and TRBJ1-1; D not certain. The germline gives CDR1 SEHNR, CDR2 FQNEAQ (reference sequence). With 0 bases removed from V and 1 base from J, the gap between germline ends came to 9 bases. The CDR3 has 15 amino acids. CDR3 loop: CASSLARLTNTEAFF. The CDR3 DNA is TGTGCCAGCAGCTTAGCGCGGCTGACGAACACTGAAGCTTTCTTT. Based on the CDR3 plus reference TRBV7-9 and TRBJ1-1, the full variable domain is DTGVSQNPRHKITKRGQNVTFRCDPISEHNRLYWYRQTLGQGPEFLTYFQNEAQLEKSRLLSDRFSAERPKGSFSTLEIQRTEQGDSAMYLCASSLARLTNTEAFFGQGTRLTVV.

This clone has only one observation. V is TRBV6-4 and J is TRBJ2-1; TRBD2 aligns across 8 bases. CDR1 and CDR2 (germline): MRHNA, SNTAGT. CDR3 length: 17 amino acids. The J segment lost 8 bases and the V segment lost 3 bases, leaving 15 bases of the junction unmatched. CDR3 in DNA: TGTGCCAGCAGTGAACTACCGGGACTAGAGGGAGGTGATGAGCAGTTCTTC. This translates into CASSELPGLEGGDEQFF.

The chain uses TRBV2 and TRBJ2-1, with 8 nucleotides matching TRBD2. Unmatched junction bases numbered 12, after V lost 3 bases and J lost 5 bases. In germline, CDR1 is SNHLY, CDR2 FYNNEI. The CDR3 has 17 amino acids. CDR3 DNA: TGTGCCAGCAGTGACGGGGCTAGAGTGCGGGGGGACAATGAGCAGTTCTTC. Translation: CASSDGARVRGDNEQFF.

This clone has only a few counts. The chain joins TRBV18 to TRBJ1-1, with D possibly being TRBD1 (5 bases). Trimming took off 2 bases at V and 1 base at J, with 8 bases between the two ends. Germline V gene sequence: CDR1 KGHSH, CDR2 LQKENI. The length of the CDR3 is 14 residues. CDR3 amino acids: CASSPITGNTEAFF. The CDR3 coding sequence is TGTGCCAGCTCACCAATCACAGGGAACACTGAAGCTTTCTTT.

CDR3 DNA sequence: TGTGCCTGGAGTGGGGGGGATGGCAATCAGCCCCAGCATTTT. Its translation is CAWSGGDGNQPQHF. The rearrangement uses TRBV30 and TRBJ1-5, with D tentatively TRBD1 (5 bases). This CDR3 has 14 residues. The germline CDR1 and CDR2 sequences are GTSNPN and SVGIG (reference sequence). The germline V and J ends were trimmed by 1 base and 2 bases, with 9 bases remaining between them.